These 7 T cell receptor beta chains came from one sample sequenced in a study of T cell repertoires in cytomegalovirus infection. TCRdb ran MiXCR on the reads and lists one entry per CDR3 protein. The table has a few hundred thousand distinct CDR3 sequences, 12% to 15% seen once. The sequencing sample was made of PBMCs. The receptors originated from a human donor in good health (CMV status not recorded). Some clones in this sample may be carry-over from other donors' samples.

The CDR3 is CASSQGGQEQYF. In DNA, the CDR3 is TGTGCCAGCAGCCAAGGAGGACAGGAGCAGTACTTC. The V call is TRBV4-2, the J call TRBJ2-7; tentative D call: TRBD1 (6 bases). Germline CDR1 is LGHNA and CDR2 is YNFKEQ. CDR3 length: 12 residues. V lost 1 base to trimming and J lost 7 bases, with 8 bases between them.

This clonotype has just a few counts. The chain links TRBV12-3 or TRBV12-4 to TRBJ2-1; D may be TRBD1 (6 bases). Trimming took 1 base from V and 5 from J, leaving 12 bases between them. The CDR3 totals 15 residues. This CDR3 is CASSLVGAGDNEQFF. DNA of the CDR3: TGTGCCAGCAGTTTAGTAGGGGCAGGGGACAATGAGCAGTTCTTC.

The J gene is TRBJ2-1, the V gene TRBV5-5; TRBD1 aligns across 8 bases. The J segment lost 9 bases and the V segment lost 4 bases, leaving 9 bases of the junction unmatched. Per germline, CDR1 SGHKS and CDR2 YYEKEE (reference sequence). CDR3 length: 14 residues. CDR3 nucleotide sequence: TGTGCCAGCAGCCTTGGACAGGGAGGCGCTGAGCAGTTCTTC. This gives the protein CASSLGQGGAEQFF.

This clonotype was seen many times. The CDR3 nucleotides read TGTGCCAGCAGCCAAGATTTTGCTAGCGGAAACTACAATGAGCAGTTCTTC. Amino acids: CASSQDFASGNYNEQFF. The chain joins TRBV4-2 to TRBJ2-1, with 7 bases identical to TRBD2. The V gene end was trimmed by 0 bases and the J gene end by 3 bases; junction bases not matched to a gene: 8. This CDR3 spans 17 amino acids. CDR1 is LGHNA and CDR2 is YNFKEQ in the germline V gene.

The V and J genes are TRBV6-2 or TRBV6-3 and TRBJ2-7; TRBD1 agrees at 11 bases. The CDR3 extends over 16 amino acids. Trimming took 10 bases from V and 2 from J; bases not matched to a gene: 13. The germline V gene encodes CDR1 MNHEY and CDR2 SVGEGT. The CDR3 loop reads CATNPTRGQGAYEQYF. Written as DNA, the CDR3 is TGTGCCACCAATCCTACCCGGGGACAGGGGGCCTACGAGCAGTACTTC.

The chain combines TRBV28 with TRBJ2-7, with TRBD2 matching 12 bases. The V gene end was trimmed by 4 bases and the J gene end by 3 bases; junction bases not matched to a gene: 13. This CDR3 is 18 amino acids long. Germline CDR1 reads MDHEN; CDR2 reads SYDVKM. The CDR3 DNA is TGTGCCAGCAGTTCCCTAGCGGGAGGGCCCTCGCGGAGCTACGAGCAGTACTTC. Its protein product is CASSSLAGGPSRSYEQYF.

The chain is built from TRBV28 and TRBJ1-1; 11 bases match TRBD1. This CDR3 has 14 amino acids. Trimming cost V 11 bases and J 3 bases; bases outside gene matches: 8. Germline CDR1 and CDR2: MDHEN and SYDVKM. In DNA form, the CDR3 reads TGTGCCTCCCGGACAGGGGGCGCGTACACTGAAGCTTTCTTT. It codes for CASRTGGAYTEAFF.